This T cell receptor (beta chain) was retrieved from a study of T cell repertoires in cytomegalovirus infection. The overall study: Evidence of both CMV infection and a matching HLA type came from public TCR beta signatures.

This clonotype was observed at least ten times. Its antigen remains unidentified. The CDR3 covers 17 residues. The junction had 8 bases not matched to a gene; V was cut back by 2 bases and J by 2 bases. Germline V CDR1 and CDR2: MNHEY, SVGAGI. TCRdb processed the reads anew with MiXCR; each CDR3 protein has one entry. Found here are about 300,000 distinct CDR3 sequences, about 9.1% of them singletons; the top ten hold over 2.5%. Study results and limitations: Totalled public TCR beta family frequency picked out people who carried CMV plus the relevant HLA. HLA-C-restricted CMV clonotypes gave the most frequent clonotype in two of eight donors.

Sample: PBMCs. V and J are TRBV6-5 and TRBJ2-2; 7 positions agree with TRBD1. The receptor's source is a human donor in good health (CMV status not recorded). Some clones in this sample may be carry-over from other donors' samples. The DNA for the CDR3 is TGTGCCAGCAGTTACCTCCCCGGGACAGACAACACCGGGGAGCTGTTTTTT. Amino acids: CASSYLPGTDNTGELFF.